These T cell receptor beta chains were read from a single sample in a study of cytomegalovirus exposure and HLA in healthy donors. Profiling relied on immunoSEQ multiplex PCR, and the TCRdb table lists in-frame clones only, not all of them. The sample shows approximately 230,000 clones, roughly 87% of them seen only once. Sequenced material: PBMCs. Source of these receptors: a man aged 18 to 30 in good health and CMV-seropositive. CDR3s include the opening cysteine and the closing phenylalanine or tryptophan. Fields, in order: V gene, J gene, clone size, CDR3 protein. Where a row states a size, it is once, few, many or the class of an expanded clone; other rows omit it.

TRBV4-1	TRBJ1-4	NA	CASSQDATNEKLFF
TRBV7-9	TRBJ2-7	NA	CASSLTRPHEQYF
TRBV28	TRBJ2-1	few	CASSPISYNEQFF
TRBV10-3	TRBJ2-2	NA	CAISEDAGVVGELFF
TRBV5-6	TRBJ2-7	NA	CASSLEYYEQYF
TRBV19	TRBJ2-2	NA	CASSISQIGTGELFF
TRBV7-9	TRBJ2-5	once	CASSSVGRREGRETQYF
TRBV11-2	TRBJ2-7	NA	CASSLETTSSYEQYF
TRBV2	TRBJ2-7	NA	CASRGGQLSYEQYF
TRBV4-2	TRBJ2-3	NA	CASSLWTRREGDTQYF
TRBV5-1	TRBJ2-7	NA	CASSLTVIGPGSYEQYF
TRBV5-1	TRBJ2-5	NA	CASRSGGTEETQYF
TRBV7-3	TRBJ2-7	NA	CASSPLLGGISEQYF
TRBV5-1	TRBJ1-4	NA	CASNTGQGVTNEKLFF
TRBV4-1	TRBJ2-7	NA	CASSQPILRDSSYEQYF
TRBV6-5	TRBJ2-7	NA	CASSPRGTLVEQYF
TRBV5-1	TRBJ2-7	NA	CASSLAASGKSSYEQYF
TRBV4-1	TRBJ2-2	NA	CASSQELAGTGELFF
TRBV19	TRBJ1-1	few	CASSVAENTEAFF
TRBV6-4	TRBJ2-7	NA	CASTTLRGEDLKEQYF
TRBV6-6	TRBJ2-7	NA	CASSYSTGREQYF
TRBV9	TRBJ2-2	NA	CASSTSGYTGELFF
TRBV7-9	TRBJ2-5	few	CASSGTGETQYF
TRBV5-1	TRBJ2-5	NA	CASSLDFSASGRETQYF
TRBV7-9	TRBJ2-1	NA	CASSLVAGNEQFF
TRBV9	TRBJ1-3	NA	CASSADWFSGNTIYF
TRBV28	TRBJ1-5	NA	CASSLWTGEGLAQPQHF
TRBV19	TRBJ1-5	once	CASSDRGYSNQPQHF
TRBV9	TRBJ1-2	once	CASSLRTDNYGYTF
TRBV6-5	TRBJ1-4	once	CASSYRTATLGGKLFF
TRBV29-1	TRBJ1-2	once	CSVESPAGFGYTF
TRBV6-5	TRBJ2-3	NA	CASSYSIRGIDTQYF
TRBV6-1	TRBJ2-5	few	CASRIPNQETQYF
TRBV6-6	TRBJ1-4	NA	CASCRVVPNEKLFF
TRBV28	TRBJ2-7	once	CASSFPATSGIWEQYF